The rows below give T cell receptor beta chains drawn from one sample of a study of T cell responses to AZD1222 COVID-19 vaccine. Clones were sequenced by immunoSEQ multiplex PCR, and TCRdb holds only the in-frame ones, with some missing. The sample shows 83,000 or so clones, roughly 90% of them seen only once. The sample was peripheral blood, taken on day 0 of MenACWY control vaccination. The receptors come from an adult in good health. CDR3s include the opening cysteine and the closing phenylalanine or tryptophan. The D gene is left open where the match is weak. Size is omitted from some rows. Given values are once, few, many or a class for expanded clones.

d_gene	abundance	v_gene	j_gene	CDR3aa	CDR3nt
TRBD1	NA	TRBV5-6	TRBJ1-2	CASSLGTAAYGYTF	TGTGCCAGCAGCCTAGGGACAGCTGCCTATGGCTACACCTTC
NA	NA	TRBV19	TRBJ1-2	CASSILSFNYGYTF	TGTGCCAGTAGTATCCTTAGCTTTAACTATGGCTACACCTTC
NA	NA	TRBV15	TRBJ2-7	CATSRDLREQYF	TGTGCCACCAGCAGAGATTTGAGGGAGCAGTACTTC
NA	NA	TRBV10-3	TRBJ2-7	CAISSAWEQYF	TGTGCCATCAGCTCGGCGTGGGAGCAGTACTTC
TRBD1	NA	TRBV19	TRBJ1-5	CASSMGQGSNQPQHF	TGTGCCAGTAGTATGGGACAGGGAAGCAATCAGCCCCAGCATTTT
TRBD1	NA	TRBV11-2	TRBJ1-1	CASSSTGTTEAFF	TGTGCCAGCAGCTCGACAGGGACCACTGAAGCTTTCTTT
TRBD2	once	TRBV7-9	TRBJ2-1	CASSMTSTGNEQFF	TGTGCCAGCAGCATGACTAGCACAGGCAATGAGCAGTTCTTC
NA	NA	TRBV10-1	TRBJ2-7	CASSEISDSSSYEQYF	TGCGCCAGCAGTGAAATTTCGGACAGTAGCTCCTACGAGCAGTACTTC
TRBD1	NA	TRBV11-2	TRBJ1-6	CASSLTGDNSPLHF	TGTGCCAGCAGCCTAACAGGGGATAATTCACCCCTCCACTTT
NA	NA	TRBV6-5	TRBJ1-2	CASSYRVQVDGYTF	TGTGCCAGCAGTTACAGGGTTCAGGTGGATGGCTACACCTTC
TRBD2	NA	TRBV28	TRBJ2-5	CASTVGLVGLAGTETQYF	TGTGCCAGCACCGTGGGTCTAGTCGGGCTAGCGGGAACGGAGACCCAGTACTTC
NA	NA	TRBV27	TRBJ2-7	CASSPTGPQDGAYEQYF	TGTGCCAGCAGTCCCACCGGGCCCCAAGATGGGGCCTACGAGCAGTACTTC
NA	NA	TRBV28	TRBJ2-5	CASSFTLPRGIQETQYF	TGTGCCAGCAGCTTCACACTCCCTAGGGGTATTCAAGAGACCCAGTACTTC
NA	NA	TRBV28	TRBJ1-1	CASSLDTARTEAFF	TGTGCCAGCAGTTTGGACACGGCGAGGACTGAAGCTTTCTTT
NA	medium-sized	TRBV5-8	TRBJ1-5	CASSLMNSPNQPQHF	TGTGCCAGCAGCTTGATGAACAGCCCCAATCAGCCCCAGCATTTT
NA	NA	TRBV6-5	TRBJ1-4	CASTPLSRGREKLFF	TGTGCCAGCACCCCCCTATCCCGGGGAAGGGAAAAACTGTTTTTT
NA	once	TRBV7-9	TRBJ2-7	CASSRFAPRPYEQYF	TGTGCCAGCAGCCGGTTTGCCCCGCGGCCCTACGAGCAGTACTTC
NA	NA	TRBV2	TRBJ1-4	CASSTGQLNEKLFF	TGTGCCAGCAGTACCGGACAGCTTAATGAAAAACTGTTTTTT
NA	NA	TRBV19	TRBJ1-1	CASSIAIGARAFF	TGTGCCAGTAGTATAGCCATCGGGGCCCGGGCTTTCTTT
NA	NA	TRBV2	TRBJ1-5	CASCGQLNQPQHF	TGTGCCAGCTGTGGGCAGTTAAATCAGCCCCAGCATTTT
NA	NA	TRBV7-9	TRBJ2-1	CASSLAGRHEQFF	TGTGCCAGCAGCTTAGCGGGCAGACATGAGCAGTTCTTC
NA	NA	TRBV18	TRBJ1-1	CASSQGRGTEAFF	TGTGCCAGCTCCCAGGGTAGGGGCACTGAAGCTTTCTTT